This T cell receptor (beta chain) was obtained from a study of molecular identifiers for immune sequencing clone quantification. This clonotype was detected many times. The germline V gene has CDR1 SNHLY and CDR2 FYNNEI. The V gene end was trimmed by 7 bases and the J gene end by 3 bases; junction bases not matched to a gene: 11. This CDR3 contains 16 residues. As previously described, bulk TCR libraries were made using listed TCR primers. TCRdb independently ran MiXCR on the PCR reads; one entry per CDR3 protein. The table has 60,000 to 70,000 distinct CDR3 sequences, under 20% seen once; the top ten hold approximately 1.5%.

This sequence originates from a human donor in good health. Some libraries in this study had Jurkat cell RNA spiked in. The sequencing input was naive CD8+ T cells from blood, with Jurkat cell RNA spiked in. Subset defined: FACS-sorted CD8+CD4-CCR7+CD45RA+ naive T cells. This chain links TRBV2 with TRBJ2-3; 9 bases align to TRBD1. The CDR3 sequence is CASTKPGQGWTDTQYF. For the CDR3, the DNA is TGTGCCAGCACTAAACCGGGACAGGGTTGGACAGATACGCAGTATTTT.